Below, 9 T cell receptor beta chains from the same sample are listed, as sequenced in a study of molecular identifiers for immune sequencing clone quantification. TCRdb passed the PCR reads through MiXCR, listing each CDR3 protein once. The sample includes over 550,000 distinct CDR3 sequences, about 25% seen only once; the top ten take 0.7% to 0.95%. The sample consisted of naive CD8+ T cells from blood, with Jurkat cell RNA spiked in. As to subset: FACS-sorted CD8+CD4-CCR7+CD45RA+ naive T cells. Receptor source: a human donor in good health. Some libraries in this study had Jurkat cell RNA spiked in.

This clonotype has ten or more counts. The chain joins TRBV6-2 or TRBV6-3 to TRBJ2-7, with 8 bases that match TRBD1. The CDR3 extends over 15 amino acids. Germline loops: CDR1 MNHEY, CDR2 SVGEGT. V shed 5 bases and J 1 base; nucleotides not matched to a gene: 7. The CDR3, as DNA: TGTGCCAGCAGTCCCGACAGGGGATGGTCCTACGAGCAGTACTTC. This sequence encodes CASSPDRGWSYEQYF.

This chain connects TRBV12-3 or TRBV12-4 to TRBJ2-4; maybe TRBD2 (5 bases). The CDR3 spans 13 residues. V was shortened by 7 bases and J by 6 bases, with 13 bases between the two germline ends. The CDR3 nucleotides read TGTGCCAGCACCCCCCCCCGGGGAAACATTCAGTACTTC. It is translated as CASTPPRGNIQYF.

The chain has TRBV5-5 and TRBJ2-7, with D tentatively TRBD2 (5 bases). V was pared by 3 bases and J by 3 bases, with 10 bases between. This CDR3 comprises 13 residues. Germline V gene data show CDR1 as SGHKS and CDR2 as YYEKEE (reference sequence). The CDR3 spells CASSSGENYEQYF. Written as DNA, the CDR3 is TGTGCCAGCAGCTCCGGGGAGAACTACGAGCAGTACTTC.

Concerning this clonotype: A much larger clone lies one base from this, so it may be a read error. The rearrangement joins TRBV7-9 to TRBJ1-6; D not certain. The ends were cut back, 4 bases at V and 8 bases at J, with 15 bases in the middle. Germline V gene lookup returns CDR1 SEHNR and CDR2 FQNEAQ (reference sequence). This CDR3 region has 15 residues. The CDR3 sequence: CASSSSGSNYSPLHF. As DNA, the CDR3 is TGTGCCAGCAGCTCTTCCGGCAGCAATTATTCACCCCTCCACTTT.

This clonotype has a handful of counts. V usage is TRBV4-3 and J usage is TRBJ1-3, with no clear D. Germline assignment: CDR1 LGHNA and CDR2 YSLEER. V was trimmed by 0 bases and J by 3 bases, leaving 12 bases between them. The CDR3 is 16 residues long. The CDR3 DNA reads TGCGCCAGCAGCCAAGATTTCGGGTTTAATGGAAACACCATATATTTT. This sequence encodes CASSQDFGFNGNTIYF.

This clonotype came up many times. This rearrangement joins TRBV7-9 to TRBJ2-3; 8 nucleotides match TRBD2. Trimming at V came to 7 bases and at J to 2 bases, leaving 8 bases not matched to a gene. Germline assignment: CDR1 SEHNR and CDR2 FQNEAQ (reference sequence). The CDR3 totals 15 residues. The CDR3 coding sequence is TGTGCCAGCAAACTAGCGGTGGGGCTCACAGATACGCAGTATTTT. Its protein is CASKLAVGLTDTQYF.

With respect to this clonotype: A much bigger clone sits one base away, suggesting this may be a read error. This chain joins TRBV2 and TRBJ2-3; D remains ambiguous. The germline CDR1 and CDR2 sequences are SNHLY and FYNNEI. Trimming took 4 bases from V and 2 from J, leaving 7 bases between them. This CDR3 spans 13 amino acids. CDR3 coding DNA: TGTGCCAGCAGTGGAGCGCTCACAGATACGCAGTATTTT. Encoded protein: CASSGALTDTQYF.

This clonotype was observed a few times. This chain uses TRBV7-9 with TRBJ2-3, with a tentative D call TRBD1 (6 bases). This CDR3 is 14 amino acids long. Germline V gene data show CDR1 as SEHNR and CDR2 as FQNEAQ (reference sequence). Trimming left V 6 bases short and J 3 bases short, with 13 bases between. CDR3 region: CASSRQEETDTQYF. The CDR3 DNA follows: TGTGCCAGCAGTAGACAGGAGGAGACAGATACGCAGTATTTT.

Worth noting for this clonotype: This sequence may be a read error, since a much larger clone differs from it by one base. The chain couples TRBV30 to TRBJ2-7; D is unresolved. Germline-derived CDR1 and CDR2 are GTSNPN and SVGIG (reference sequence). Deletions cut 0 bases from V and 6 bases from J, with 12 bases between. CDR3 size: 13 residues. CDR3 in amino acids: CAWSVSGSPEQYF. CDR3 DNA: TGTGCCTGGAGTGTATCCGGCTCTCCCGAGCAGTACTTC.